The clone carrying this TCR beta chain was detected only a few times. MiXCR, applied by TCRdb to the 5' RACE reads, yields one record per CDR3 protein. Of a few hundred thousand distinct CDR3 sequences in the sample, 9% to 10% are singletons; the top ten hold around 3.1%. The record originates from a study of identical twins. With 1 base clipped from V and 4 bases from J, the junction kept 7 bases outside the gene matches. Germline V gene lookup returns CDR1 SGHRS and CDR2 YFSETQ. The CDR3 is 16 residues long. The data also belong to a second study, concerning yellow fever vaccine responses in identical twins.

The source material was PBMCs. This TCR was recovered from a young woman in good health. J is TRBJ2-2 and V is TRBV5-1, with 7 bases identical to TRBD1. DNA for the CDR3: TGCGCCAGCAGCTTGTATGGGACAGACCCCACCGGGGAGCTGTTTTTT. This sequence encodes CASSLYGTDPTGELFF. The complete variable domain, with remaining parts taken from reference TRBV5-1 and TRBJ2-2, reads KAGVTQTPRYLIKTRGQQVTLSCSPISGHRSVSWYQQTPGQGLQFLFEYFSETQRNKGNFPGRFSGRQFSNSRSEMNVSTLELGDSALYLCASSLYGTDPTGELFFGEGSRLTVL.